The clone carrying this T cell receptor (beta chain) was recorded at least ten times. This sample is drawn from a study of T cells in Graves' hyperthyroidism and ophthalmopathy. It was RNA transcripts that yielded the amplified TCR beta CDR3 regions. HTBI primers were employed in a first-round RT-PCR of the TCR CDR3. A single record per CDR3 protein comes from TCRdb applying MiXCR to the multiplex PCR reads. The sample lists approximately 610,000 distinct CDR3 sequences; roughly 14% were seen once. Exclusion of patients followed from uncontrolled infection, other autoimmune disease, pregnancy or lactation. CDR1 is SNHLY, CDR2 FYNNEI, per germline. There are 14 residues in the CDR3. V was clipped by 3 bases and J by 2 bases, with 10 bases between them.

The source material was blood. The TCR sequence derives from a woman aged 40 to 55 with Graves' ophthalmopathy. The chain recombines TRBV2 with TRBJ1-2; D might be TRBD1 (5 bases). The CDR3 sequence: CASSDPDSNYGYTF. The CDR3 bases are TGTGCCAGCAGTGACCCCGACAGCAACTATGGCTACACCTTC.